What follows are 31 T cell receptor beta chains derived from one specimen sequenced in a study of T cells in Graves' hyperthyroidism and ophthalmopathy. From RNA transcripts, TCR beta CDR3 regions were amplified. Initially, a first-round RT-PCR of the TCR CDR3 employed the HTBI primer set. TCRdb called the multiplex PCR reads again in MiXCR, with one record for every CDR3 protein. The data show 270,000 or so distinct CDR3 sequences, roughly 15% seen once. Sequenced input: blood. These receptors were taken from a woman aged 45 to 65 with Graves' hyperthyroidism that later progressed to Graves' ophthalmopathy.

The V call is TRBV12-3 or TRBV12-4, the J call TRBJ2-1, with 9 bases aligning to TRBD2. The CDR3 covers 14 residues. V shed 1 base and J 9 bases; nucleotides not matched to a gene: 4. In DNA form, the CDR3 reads TGTGCCAGCAGTTTAGGGGGCGGGGGGGGTGAGCAGTTCTTC. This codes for CASSLGGGGGEQFF.

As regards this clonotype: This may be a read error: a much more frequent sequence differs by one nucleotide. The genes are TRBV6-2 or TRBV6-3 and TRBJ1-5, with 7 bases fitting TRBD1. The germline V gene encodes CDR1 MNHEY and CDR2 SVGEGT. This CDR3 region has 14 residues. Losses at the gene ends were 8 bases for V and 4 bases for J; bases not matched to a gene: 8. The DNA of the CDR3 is TGTGCCAGCCCCCTACCAGGGGGTAATCAGCCCCAGCATTTT. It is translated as CASPLPGGNQPQHF.

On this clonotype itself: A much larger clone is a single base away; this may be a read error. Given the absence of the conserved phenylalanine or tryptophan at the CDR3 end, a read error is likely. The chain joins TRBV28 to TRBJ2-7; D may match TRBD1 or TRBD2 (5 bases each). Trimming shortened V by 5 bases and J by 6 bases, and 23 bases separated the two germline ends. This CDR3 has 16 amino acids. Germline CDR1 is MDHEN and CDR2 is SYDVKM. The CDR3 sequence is CASSPTGAQGFIEQYL. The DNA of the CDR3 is TGTGCCAGCAGTCCTACCGGGGCCCAGGGTTTCATCGAGCAGTACCTC.

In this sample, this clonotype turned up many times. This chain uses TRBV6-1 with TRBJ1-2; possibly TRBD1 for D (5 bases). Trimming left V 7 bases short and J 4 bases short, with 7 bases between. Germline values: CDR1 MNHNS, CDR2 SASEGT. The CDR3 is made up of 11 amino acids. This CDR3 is CASTGGYGYTF. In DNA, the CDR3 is TGTGCCAGCACTGGGGGCTATGGCTACACCTTC.

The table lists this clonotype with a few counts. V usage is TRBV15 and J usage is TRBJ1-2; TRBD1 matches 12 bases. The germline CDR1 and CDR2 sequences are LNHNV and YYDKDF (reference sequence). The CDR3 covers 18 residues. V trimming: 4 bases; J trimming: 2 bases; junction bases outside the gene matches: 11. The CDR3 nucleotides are TGTGCCACCAGCAAGCCGGGACAGGGGGCATCTCAGAACTATGGCTACACCTTC. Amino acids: CATSKPGQGASQNYGYTF.

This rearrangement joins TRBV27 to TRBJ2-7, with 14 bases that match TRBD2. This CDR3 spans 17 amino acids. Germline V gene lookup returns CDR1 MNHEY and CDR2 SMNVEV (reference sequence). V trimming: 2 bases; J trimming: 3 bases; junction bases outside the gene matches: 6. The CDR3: CASSLAGTSGRIYEQYF. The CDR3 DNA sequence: TGTGCCAGCAGTTTAGCCGGGACTAGCGGGAGAATCTACGAGCAGTACTTC.

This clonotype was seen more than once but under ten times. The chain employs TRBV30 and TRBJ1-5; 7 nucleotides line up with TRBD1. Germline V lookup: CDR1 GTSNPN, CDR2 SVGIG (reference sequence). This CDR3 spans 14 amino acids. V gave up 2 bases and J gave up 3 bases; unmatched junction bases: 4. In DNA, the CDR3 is TGTGCCTGGAGTTTAACAGGGGACAATCAGCCCCAGCATTTT. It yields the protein CAWSLTGDNQPQHF.

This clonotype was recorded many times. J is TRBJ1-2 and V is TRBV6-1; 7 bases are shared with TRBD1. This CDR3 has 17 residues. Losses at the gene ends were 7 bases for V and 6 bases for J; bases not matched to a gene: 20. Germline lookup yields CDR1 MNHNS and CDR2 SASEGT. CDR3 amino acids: CASKPSGRQGSGHGYTF. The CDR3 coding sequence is TGTGCCAGCAAACCTTCCGGCCGACAGGGATCCGGGCATGGCTACACCTTC.

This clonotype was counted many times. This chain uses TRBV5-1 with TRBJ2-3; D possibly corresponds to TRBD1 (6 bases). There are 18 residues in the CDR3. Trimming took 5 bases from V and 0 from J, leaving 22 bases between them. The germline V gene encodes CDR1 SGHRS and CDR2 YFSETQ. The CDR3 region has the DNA TGCGCCAGCAGAGGTATGGGGGCGCGTTCGGGGAGCACAGATACGCAGTATTTT. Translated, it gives CASRGMGARSGSTDTQYF.

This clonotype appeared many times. The CDR3 bases are TGTGCCAGTAGTATCGTCGGCTATGGATCTGGGGAGCAGTACTTC. Translated: CASSIVGYGSGEQYF. The V and J genes are TRBV19 and TRBJ2-7; D not certain. CDR3 length: 15 amino acids. The germline V gene has CDR1 LNHDA and CDR2 SQIVND (reference sequence). V was clipped by 3 bases and J by 7 bases, with 19 bases between them.

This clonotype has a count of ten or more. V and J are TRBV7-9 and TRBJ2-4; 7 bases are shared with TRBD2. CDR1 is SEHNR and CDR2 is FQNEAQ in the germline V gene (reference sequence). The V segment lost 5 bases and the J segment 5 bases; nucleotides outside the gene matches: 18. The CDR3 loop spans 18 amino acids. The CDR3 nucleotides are TGTGCCAGCAGCCCCTGGGTAGCGGCCACTCGGGGGGAAAACATTCAGTACTTC. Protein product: CASSPWVAATRGENIQYF.

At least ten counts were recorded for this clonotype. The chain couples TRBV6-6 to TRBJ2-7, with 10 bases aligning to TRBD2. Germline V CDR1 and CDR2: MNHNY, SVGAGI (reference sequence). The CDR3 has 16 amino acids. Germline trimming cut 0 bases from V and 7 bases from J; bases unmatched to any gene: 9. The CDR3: CASSYSELAGSEEQYF. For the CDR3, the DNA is TGTGCCAGCAGTTACTCCGAACTAGCGGGAAGCGAAGAGCAGTACTTC.

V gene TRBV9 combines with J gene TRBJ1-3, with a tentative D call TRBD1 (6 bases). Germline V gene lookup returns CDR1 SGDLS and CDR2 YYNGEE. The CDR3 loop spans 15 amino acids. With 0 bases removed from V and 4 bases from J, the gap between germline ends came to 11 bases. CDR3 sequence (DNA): TGTGCCAGCAGCGTAGCGGGGACAACCGGAAACACCATATATTTT. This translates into CASSVAGTTGNTIYF.

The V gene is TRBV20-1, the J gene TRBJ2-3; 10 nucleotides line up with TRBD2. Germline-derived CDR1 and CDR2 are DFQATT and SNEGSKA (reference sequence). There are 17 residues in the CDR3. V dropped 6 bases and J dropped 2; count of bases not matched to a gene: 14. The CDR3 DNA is TGCAGTGCCGCTCCCCCATTAGCGGGAGGTCTCACAGATACGCAGTATTTT. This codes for CSAAPPLAGGLTDTQYF.

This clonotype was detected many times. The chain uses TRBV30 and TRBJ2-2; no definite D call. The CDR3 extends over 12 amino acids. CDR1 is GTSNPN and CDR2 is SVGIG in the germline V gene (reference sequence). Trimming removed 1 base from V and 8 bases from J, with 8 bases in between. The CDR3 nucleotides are TGTGCCTGGAGTGGAGCTGGAGGGGAGCTGTTTTTT. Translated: CAWSGAGGELFF.

CDR3 nucleotides: TGTGCCAGCAGCGTCGACAGTAATGAAAAACTGTTTTTT. Its protein is CASSVDSNEKLFF. This chain links TRBV9 with TRBJ1-4, with a tentative D call TRBD1 (5 bases). Trimming removed 2 bases at V and 4 bases at J, with 6 bases between. The length of the CDR3 is 13 residues. Germline V gives CDR1 SGDLS, CDR2 YYNGEE.

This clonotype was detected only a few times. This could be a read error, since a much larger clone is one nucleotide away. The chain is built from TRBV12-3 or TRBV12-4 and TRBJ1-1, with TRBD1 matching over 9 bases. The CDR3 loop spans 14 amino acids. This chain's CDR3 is CASTPGTGNTEALF. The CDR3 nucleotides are TGTGCCAGCACCCCCGGGACAGGGAACACTGAAGCTCTCTTT.

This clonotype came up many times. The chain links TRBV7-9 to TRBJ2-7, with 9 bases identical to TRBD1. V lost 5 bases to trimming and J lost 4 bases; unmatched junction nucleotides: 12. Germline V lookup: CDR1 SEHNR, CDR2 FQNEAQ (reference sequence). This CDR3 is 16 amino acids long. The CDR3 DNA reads TGTGCCAGCAGCCCGGACAGGGGCCCTCAGTGGTACGAGCAGTACTTC. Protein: CASSPDRGPQWYEQYF. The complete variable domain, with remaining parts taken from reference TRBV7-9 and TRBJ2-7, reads DTGVSQNPRHKITKRGQNVTFRCDPISEHNRLYWYRQTLGQGPEFLTYFQNEAQLEKSRLLSDRFSAERPKGSFSTLEIQRTEQGDSAMYLCASSPDRGPQWYEQYFGPGTRLTVT.

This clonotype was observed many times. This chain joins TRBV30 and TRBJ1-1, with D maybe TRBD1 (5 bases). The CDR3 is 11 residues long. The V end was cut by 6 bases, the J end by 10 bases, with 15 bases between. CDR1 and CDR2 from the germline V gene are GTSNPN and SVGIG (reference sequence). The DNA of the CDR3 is TGTGCCTGTTCCCTACCGGGGCCAGCTTTCTTT. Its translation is CACSLPGPAFF.

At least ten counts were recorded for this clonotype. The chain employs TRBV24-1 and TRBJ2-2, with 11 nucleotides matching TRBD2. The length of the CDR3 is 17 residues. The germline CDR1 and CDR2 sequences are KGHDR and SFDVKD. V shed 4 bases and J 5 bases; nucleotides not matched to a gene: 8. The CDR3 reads CATSDPGTSGSTGELFF. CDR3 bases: TGTGCCACCAGTGACCCCGGGACTAGCGGTTCGACCGGGGAGCTGTTTTTT.

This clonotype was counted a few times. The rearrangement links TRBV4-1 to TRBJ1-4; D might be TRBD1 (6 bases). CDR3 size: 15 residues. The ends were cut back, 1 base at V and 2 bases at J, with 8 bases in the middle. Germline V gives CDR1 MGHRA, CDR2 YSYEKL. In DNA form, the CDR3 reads TGCGCCAGCAGCCAAGGGGGGGCGACTAATGAAAAACTGTTTTTT. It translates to CASSQGGATNEKLFF.

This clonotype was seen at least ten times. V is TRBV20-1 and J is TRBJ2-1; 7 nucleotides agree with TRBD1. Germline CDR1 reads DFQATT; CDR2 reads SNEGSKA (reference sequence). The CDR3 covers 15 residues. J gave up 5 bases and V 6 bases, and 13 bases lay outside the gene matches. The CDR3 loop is CSANSPGTVDNEQFF. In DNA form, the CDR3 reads TGCAGTGCAAACAGCCCCGGGACAGTTGACAATGAGCAGTTCTTC.

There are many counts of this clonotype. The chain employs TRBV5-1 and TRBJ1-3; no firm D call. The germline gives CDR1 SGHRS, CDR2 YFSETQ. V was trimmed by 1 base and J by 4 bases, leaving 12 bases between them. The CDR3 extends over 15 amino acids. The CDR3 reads CASSLQAQPGNTIYF. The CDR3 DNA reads TGCGCCAGCAGCTTGCAGGCGCAGCCAGGAAACACCATATATTTT.

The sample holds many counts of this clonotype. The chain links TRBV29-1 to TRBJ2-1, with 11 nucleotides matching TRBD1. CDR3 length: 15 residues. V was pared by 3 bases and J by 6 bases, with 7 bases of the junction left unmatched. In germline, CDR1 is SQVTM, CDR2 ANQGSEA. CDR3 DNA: TGCAGCGTTGAGGGACAGGGGGTCTACAGCAATGAGCAGTTCTTC. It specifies CSVEGQGVYSNEQFF.

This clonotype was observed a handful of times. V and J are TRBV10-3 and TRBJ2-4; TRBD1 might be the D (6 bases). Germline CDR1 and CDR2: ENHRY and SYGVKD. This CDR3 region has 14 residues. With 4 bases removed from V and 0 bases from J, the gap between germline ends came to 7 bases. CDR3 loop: CAISGDIAKNIQYF. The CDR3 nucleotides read TGTGCCATCAGTGGGGACATAGCCAAAAACATTCAGTACTTC.

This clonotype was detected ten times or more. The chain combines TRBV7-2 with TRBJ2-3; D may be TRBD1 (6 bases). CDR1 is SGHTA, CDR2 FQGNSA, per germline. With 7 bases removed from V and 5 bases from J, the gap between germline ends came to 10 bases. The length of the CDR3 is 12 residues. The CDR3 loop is CASTAQGDTQYF. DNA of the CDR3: TGTGCCAGCACCGCACAGGGAGATACGCAGTATTTT.

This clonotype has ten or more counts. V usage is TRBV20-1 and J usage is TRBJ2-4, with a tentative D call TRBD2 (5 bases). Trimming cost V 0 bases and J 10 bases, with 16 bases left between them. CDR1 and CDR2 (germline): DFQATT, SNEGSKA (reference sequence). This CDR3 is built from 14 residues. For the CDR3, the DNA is TGCAGTGCTAGAGATGGATTTCTAGCCCCGATTCAGTACTTC. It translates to CSARDGFLAPIQYF.

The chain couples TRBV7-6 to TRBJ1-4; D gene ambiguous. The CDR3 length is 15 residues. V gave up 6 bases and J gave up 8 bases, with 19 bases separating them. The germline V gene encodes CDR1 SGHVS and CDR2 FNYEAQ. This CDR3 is CASSPLSGELEKLFF. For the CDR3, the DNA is TGTGCCAGCAGTCCCCTTTCTGGGGAATTAGAAAAACTGTTTTTT.

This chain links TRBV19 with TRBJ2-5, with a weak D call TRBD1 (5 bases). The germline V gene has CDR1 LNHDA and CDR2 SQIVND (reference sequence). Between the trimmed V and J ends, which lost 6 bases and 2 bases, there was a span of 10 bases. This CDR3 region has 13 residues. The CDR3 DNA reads TGTGCCAGTAGCGAACAGGAGCAAGAGACCCAGTACTTC. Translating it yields CASSEQEQETQYF.

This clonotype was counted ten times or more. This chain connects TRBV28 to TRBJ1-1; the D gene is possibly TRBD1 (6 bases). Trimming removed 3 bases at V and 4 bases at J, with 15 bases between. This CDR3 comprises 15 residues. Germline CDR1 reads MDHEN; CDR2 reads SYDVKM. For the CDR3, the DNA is TGTGCCAGCAGTTTCAGGATCGAGACAGGCACTGAAGCTTTCTTT. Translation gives CASSFRIETGTEAFF.

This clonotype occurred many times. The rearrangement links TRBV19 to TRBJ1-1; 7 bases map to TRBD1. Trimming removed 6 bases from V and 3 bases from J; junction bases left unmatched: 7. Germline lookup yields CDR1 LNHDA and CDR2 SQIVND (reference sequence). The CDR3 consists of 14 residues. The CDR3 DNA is TGTGCCAGTAGGATTACAGGGGCCTACACTGAAGCTTTCTTT. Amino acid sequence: CASRITGAYTEAFF.